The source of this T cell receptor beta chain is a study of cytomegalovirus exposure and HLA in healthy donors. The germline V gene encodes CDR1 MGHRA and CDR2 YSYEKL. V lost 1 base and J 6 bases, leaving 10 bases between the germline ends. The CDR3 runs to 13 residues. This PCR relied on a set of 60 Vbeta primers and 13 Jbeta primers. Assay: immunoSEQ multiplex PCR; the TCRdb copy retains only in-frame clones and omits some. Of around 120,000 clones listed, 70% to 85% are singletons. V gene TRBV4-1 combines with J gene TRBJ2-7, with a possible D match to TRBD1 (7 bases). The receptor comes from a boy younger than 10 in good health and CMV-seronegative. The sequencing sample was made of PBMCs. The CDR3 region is CASSQGQGLEQYF. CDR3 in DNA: TGCGCCAGCAGCCAAGGACAGGGACTCGAGCAGTACTTC.